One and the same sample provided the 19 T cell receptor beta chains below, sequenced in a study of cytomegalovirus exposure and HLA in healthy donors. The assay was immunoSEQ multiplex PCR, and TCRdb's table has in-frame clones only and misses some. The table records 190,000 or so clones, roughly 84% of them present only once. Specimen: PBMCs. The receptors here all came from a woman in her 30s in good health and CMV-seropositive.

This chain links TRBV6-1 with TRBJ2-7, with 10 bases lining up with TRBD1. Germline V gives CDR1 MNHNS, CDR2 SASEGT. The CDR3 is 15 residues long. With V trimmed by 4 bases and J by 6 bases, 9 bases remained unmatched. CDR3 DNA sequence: TGTGCCAGCAGTGCGAGCGGGACAGGGGCGCCCGAGCAGTACTTC. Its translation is CASSASGTGAPEQYF.

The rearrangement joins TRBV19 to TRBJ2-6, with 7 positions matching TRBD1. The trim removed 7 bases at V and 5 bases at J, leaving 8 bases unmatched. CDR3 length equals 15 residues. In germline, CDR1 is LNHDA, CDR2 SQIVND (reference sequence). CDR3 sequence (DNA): TGTGCCAGTATGCCCGGGACAGTTTGGGCCAACGTCCTGACTTTC. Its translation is CASMPGTVWANVLTF.

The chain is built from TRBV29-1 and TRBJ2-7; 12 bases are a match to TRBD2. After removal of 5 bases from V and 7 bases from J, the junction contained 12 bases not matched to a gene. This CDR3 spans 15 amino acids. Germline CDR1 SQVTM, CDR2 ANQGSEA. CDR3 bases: TGCAGCGTTCTACTAGCGGGAGGCCTAAACGGGGAGCAGTACTTC. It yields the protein CSVLLAGGLNGEQYF.

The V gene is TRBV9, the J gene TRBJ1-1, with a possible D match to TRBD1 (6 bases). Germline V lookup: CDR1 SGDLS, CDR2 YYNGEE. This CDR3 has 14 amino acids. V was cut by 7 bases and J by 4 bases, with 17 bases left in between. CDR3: CASAPGGAATEAFF. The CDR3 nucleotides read TGTGCCAGCGCCCCGGGGGGCGCGGCCACTGAAGCTTTCTTT.

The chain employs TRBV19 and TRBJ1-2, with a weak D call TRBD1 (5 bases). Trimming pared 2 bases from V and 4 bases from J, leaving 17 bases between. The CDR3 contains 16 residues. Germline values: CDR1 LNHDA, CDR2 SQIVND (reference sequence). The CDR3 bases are TGTGCCAGTAGTATAAGGGAACAGGCCTTTCCCTATGGCTACACCTTC. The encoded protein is CASSIREQAFPYGYTF.

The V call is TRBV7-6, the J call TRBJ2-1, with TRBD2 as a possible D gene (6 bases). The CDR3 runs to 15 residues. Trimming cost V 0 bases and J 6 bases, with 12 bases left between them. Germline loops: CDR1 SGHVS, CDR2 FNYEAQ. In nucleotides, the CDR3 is TGTGCCAGCAGCTTAGCTCGGGACTCCATCAATGAGCAGTTCTTC. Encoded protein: CASSLARDSINEQFF.

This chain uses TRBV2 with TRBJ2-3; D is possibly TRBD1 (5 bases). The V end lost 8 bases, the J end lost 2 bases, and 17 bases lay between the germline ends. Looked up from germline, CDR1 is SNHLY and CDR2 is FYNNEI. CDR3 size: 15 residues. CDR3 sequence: CASCRAKPATDTQYF. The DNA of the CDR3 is TGTGCCAGCTGCAGGGCCAAGCCGGCCACAGATACGCAGTATTTT.

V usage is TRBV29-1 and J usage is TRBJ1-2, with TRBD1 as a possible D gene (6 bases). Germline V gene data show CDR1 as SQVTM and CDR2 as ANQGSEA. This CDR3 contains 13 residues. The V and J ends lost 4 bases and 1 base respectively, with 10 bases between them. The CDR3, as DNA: TGCAGCGTTGGGGGGGGGCTTAACTATGGCTACACCTTC. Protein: CSVGGGLNYGYTF.

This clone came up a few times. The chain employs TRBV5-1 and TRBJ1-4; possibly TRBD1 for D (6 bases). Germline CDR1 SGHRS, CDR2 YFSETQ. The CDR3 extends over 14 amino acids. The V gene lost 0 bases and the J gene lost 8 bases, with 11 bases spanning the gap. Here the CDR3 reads CASSLDREIEKLFF. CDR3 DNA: TGCGCCAGCAGCTTGGACAGGGAGATCGAAAAACTGTTTTTT.

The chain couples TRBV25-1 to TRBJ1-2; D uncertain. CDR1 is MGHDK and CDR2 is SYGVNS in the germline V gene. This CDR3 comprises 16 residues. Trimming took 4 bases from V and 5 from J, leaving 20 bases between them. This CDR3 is CASSVGGAQNPYGYTF. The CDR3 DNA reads TGTGCCAGCAGTGTCGGCGGCGCTCAGAATCCTTATGGCTACACCTTC.

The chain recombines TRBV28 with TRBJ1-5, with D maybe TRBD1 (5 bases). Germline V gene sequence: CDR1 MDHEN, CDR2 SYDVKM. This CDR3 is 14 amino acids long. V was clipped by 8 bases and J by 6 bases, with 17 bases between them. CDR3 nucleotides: TGTGCCAGCTCCGGGGAGGGGCGCGGTCAGCCCCAGCATTTT. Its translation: CASSGEGRGQPQHF.

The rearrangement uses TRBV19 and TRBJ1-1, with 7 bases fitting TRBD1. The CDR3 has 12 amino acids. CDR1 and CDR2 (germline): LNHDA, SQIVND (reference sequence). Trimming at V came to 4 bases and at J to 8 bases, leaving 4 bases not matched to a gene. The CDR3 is CASSTAGQEAFF. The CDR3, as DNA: TGTGCCAGTAGTACGGCGGGACAGGAAGCTTTCTTT. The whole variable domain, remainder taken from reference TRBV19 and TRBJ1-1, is DGGITQSPKYLFRKEGQNVTLSCEQNLNHDAMYWYRQDPGQGLRLIYYSQIVNDFQKGDIAEGYSVSREKKESFPLTVTSAQKNPTAFYLCASSTAGQEAFFGQGTRLTVV.

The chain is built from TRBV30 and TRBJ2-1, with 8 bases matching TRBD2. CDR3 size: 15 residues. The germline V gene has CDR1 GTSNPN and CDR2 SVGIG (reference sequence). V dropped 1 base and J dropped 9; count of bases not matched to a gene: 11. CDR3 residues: CAWSGQAGEAREQFF. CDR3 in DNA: TGTGCCTGGAGTGGGCAAGCGGGAGAGGCGCGTGAGCAGTTCTTC.

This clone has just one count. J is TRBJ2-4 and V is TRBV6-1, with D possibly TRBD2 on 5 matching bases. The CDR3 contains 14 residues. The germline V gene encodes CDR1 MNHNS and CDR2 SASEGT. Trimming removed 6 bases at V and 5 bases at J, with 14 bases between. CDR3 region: CASSLEWGENIQYF. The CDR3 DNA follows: TGTGCCAGCAGCCTGGAGTGGGGAGAAAACATTCAGTACTTC.

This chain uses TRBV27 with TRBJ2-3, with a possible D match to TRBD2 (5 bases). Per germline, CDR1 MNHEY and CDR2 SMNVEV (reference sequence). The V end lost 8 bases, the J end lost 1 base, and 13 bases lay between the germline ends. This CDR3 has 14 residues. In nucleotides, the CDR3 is TGTGCCAGCGGATTCGGGGTCCGCACAGATACGCAGTATTTT. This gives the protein CASGFGVRTDTQYF.

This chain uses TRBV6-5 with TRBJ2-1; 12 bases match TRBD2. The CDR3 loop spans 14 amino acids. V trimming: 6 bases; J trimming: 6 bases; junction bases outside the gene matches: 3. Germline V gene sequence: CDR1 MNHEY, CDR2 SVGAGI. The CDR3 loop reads CASRLAGGGNEQFF. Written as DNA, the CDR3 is TGTGCCAGCAGACTAGCGGGAGGTGGCAATGAGCAGTTCTTC.

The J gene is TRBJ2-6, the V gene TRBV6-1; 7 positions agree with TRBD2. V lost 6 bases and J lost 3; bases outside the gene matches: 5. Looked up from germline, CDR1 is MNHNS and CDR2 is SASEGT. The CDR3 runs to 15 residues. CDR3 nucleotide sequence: TGTGCCAGCAGAGACGGGACTATTGGGGCCAACGTCCTGACTTTC. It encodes CASRDGTIGANVLTF.

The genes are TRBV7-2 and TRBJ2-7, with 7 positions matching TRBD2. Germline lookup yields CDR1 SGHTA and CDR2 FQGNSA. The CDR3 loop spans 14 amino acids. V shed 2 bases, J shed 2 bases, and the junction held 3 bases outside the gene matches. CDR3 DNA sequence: TGTGCCAGCAGCTTAACAAGCGGGACCTACGAGCAGTACTTC. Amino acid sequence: CASSLTSGTYEQYF.

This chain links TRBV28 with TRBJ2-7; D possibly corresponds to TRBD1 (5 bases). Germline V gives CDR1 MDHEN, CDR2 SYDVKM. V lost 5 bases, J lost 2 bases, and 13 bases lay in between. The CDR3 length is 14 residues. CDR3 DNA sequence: TGTGCCAGCAGTCAACATCAGGGCACCTACGAGCAGTACTTC. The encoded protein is CASSQHQGTYEQYF.